This TCR beta chain was identified in a study of blood T cells in healthy people across ages. V trimming: 5 bases; J trimming: 5 bases; junction bases outside the gene matches: 17. This CDR3 is 18 amino acids long. Germline CDR1 reads PRHDT; CDR2 reads FYEKMQ (reference sequence). This clonotype was seen only a few times. A second roughly 6 to 12 cycle PCR used barcoded and J-beta primers. TCRdb itself ran the 5' RACE reads through MiXCR, one entry per CDR3 protein. The sample yields fewer than 800,000 distinct CDR3 sequences, approximately 31% seen once. The TCR was taken from a woman at least 80 years old in good health. Sequencing input: blood. The chain couples TRBV13 to TRBJ2-5; TRBD2 matches at 10 bases. The CDR3 coding sequence is TGTGCCAGCAGCCGCAGTGGAGTTCTAGCGGGGGCGGGGGAGACCCAGTACTTC. It is translated as CASSRSGVLAGAGETQYF.